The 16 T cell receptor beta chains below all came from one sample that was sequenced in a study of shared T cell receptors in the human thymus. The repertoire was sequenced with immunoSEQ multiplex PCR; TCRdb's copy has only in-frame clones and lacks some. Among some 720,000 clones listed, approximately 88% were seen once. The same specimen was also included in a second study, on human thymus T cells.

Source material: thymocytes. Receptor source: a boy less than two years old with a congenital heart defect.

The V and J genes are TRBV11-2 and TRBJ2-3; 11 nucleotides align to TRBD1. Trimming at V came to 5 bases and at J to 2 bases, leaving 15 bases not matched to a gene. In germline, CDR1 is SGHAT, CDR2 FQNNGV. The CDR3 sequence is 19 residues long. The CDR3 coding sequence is TGTGCCAGCAGCCCACCTCGCGGACAGGGGGCTGTGTCCACAGATACGCAGTATTTT. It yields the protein CASSPPRGQGAVSTDTQYF.

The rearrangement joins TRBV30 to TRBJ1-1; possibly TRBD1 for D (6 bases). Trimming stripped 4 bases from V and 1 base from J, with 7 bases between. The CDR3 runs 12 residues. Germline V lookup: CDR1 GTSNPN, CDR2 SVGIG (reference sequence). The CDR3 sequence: CAWIQGNTEAFF. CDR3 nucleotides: TGTGCCTGGATACAGGGGAACACTGAAGCTTTCTTT.

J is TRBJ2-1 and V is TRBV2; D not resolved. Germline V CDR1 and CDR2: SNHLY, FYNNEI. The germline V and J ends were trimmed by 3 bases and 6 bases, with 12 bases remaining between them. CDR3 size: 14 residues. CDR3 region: CASSEASPLNEQFF. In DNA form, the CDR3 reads TGTGCCAGCAGTGAGGCTAGTCCCCTCAATGAGCAGTTCTTC.

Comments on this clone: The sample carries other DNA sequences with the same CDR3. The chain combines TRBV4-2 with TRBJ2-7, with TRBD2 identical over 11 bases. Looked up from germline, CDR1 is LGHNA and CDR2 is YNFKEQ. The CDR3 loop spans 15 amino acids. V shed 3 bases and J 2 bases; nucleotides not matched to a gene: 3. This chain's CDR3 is CASSQVSGRAYEQYF. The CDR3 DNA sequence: TGTGCCAGCAGCCAGGTTAGCGGGAGGGCCTACGAGCAGTACTTC.

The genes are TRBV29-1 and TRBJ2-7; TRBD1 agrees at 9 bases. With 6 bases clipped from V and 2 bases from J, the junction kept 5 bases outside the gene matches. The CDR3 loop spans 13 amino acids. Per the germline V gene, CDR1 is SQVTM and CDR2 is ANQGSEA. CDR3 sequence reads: CSVGTGQTYEQYF. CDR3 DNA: TGCAGCGTCGGGACAGGGCAAACCTACGAGCAGTACTTC.

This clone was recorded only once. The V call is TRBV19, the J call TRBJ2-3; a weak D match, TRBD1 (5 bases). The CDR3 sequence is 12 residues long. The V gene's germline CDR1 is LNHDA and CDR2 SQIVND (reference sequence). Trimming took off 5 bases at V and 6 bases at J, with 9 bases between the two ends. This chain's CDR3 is CASSSHRDTQYF. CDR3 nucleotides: TGTGCCAGTAGTTCCCACAGGGATACGCAGTATTTT.

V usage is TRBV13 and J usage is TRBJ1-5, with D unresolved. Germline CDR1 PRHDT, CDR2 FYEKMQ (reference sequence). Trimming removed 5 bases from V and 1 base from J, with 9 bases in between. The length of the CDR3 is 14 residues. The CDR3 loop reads CASSPRGSNQPQHF. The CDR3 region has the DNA TGTGCCAGCAGCCCCCGAGGGAGCAATCAGCCCCAGCATTTT.

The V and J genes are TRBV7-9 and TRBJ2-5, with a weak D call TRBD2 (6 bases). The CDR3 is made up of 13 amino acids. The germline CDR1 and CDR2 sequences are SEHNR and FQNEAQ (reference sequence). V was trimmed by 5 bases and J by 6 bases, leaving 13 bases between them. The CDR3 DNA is TGTGCCAGCAGCCGCGGGGAGAAGAAGACCCAGTACTTC. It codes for CASSRGEKKTQYF.

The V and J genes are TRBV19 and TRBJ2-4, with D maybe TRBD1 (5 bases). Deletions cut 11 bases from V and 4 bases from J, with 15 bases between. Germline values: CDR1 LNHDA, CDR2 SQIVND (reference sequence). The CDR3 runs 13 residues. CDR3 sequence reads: CAGYLDRKNIQYF. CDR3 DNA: TGTGCCGGATATCTAGACAGAAAAAACATTCAGTACTTC.

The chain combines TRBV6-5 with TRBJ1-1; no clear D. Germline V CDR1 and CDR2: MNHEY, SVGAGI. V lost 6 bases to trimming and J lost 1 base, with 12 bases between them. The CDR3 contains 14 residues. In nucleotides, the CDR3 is TGTGCCAGCAGGGGCGGGCGTTCGAACACTGAAGCTTTCTTT. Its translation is CASRGGRSNTEAFF.

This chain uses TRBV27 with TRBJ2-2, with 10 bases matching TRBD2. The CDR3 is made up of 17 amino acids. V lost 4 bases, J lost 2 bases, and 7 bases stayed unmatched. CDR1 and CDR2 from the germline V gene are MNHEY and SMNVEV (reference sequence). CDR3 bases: TGTGCCAGCAGTTGCCAGCGGGAGGGCCCAAACACCGGGGAGCTGTTTTTT. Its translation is CASSCQREGPNTGELFF.

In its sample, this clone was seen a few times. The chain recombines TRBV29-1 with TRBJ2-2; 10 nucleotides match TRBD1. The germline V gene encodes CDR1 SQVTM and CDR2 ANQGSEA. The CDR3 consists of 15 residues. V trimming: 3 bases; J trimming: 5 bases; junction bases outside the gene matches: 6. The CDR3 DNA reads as TGCAGCGTTGAGGGAACGGACAGGGGGACCGGGGAGCTGTTTTTT. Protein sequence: CSVEGTDRGTGELFF.

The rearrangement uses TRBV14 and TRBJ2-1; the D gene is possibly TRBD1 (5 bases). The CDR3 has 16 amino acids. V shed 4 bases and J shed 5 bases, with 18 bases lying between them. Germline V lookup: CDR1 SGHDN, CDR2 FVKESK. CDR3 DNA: TGTGCCAGCAGCCCAAGGGGTACCGTGAAGGACAATGAGCAGTTCTTC. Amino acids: CASSPRGTVKDNEQFF.

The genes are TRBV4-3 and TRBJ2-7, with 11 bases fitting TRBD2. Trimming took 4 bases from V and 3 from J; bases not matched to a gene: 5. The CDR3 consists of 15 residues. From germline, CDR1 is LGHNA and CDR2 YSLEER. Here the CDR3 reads CASSLGLAAYYEQYF. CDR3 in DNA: TGCGCCAGCAGCCTGGGACTAGCGGCGTACTACGAGCAGTACTTC.

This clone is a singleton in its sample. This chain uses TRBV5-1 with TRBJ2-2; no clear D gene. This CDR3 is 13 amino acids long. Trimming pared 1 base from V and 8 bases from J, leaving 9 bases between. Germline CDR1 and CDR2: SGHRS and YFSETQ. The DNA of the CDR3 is TGCGCCAGCAGCTTGACCCCCGCGGGGGAGCTGTTTTTT. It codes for CASSLTPAGELFF.

Here the CDR3 DNA reads TGCGCCAGCAGCACCCTAGCGGGACCCTTCCCCATATACAATGAGCAGTTCTTC. Translation gives CASSTLAGPFPIYNEQFF. The J gene is TRBJ2-1, the V gene TRBV4-1; 9 bases are a match to TRBD2. The CDR3 spans 18 residues. V dropped 5 bases and J dropped 4; count of bases not matched to a gene: 15. CDR1 and CDR2 from the germline V gene are MGHRA and YSYEKL.